This T cell receptor (beta chain) stems from a study of cytomegalovirus exposure and HLA in healthy donors. Germline V lookup: CDR1 SGHTA, CDR2 FQGNSA. The CDR3 runs 15 residues. The J segment lost 7 bases and the V segment lost 5 bases, leaving 9 bases of the junction unmatched. Primers included in the PCR were 60 Vbeta and 13 Jbeta primers. Repertoires were generated with immunoSEQ multiplex PCR, while TCRdb's copy carries only in-frame clones and drops some. The table has approximately 100,000 clones, approximately 71% seen once; the top ten hold about 5%. The clonotype originates from a woman aged 70-85 years in good health and CMV-seropositive. The chain combines TRBV7-2 with TRBJ2-1, with 9 positions matching TRBD1. The material sequenced was PBMCs. The CDR3 loop reads CASSLRQGVNNEQFF. The CDR3 region has the DNA TGTGCCAGCAGCCTAAGACAGGGGGTTAATAATGAGCAGTTCTTC.